These 21 T cell receptor beta chains were all obtained from the same sample, sequenced in a study of graft-versus-host responses after intestinal transplantation. What these receptors recognize is not known. Sequenced by immunoSEQ multiplex PCR; TCRdb stores in-frame clones only, minus some. The data contain more than 65,000 clones, roughly nine tenths of them seen just once; the ten biggest clones take up 0.3% to 0.4%. The sequencing here drew on unstimulated CD4+ T cells sorted from spleen or lymph node cells, taken before intestinal transplant. The source is a human donor who received an intestinal transplant.

The rearrangement links TRBV6-1 to TRBJ1-5; 7 nucleotides match TRBD1. Germline CDR1 reads MNHNS; CDR2 reads SASEGT. This CDR3 spans 14 amino acids. Trimming at V came to 7 bases and at J to 7 bases, leaving 10 bases not matched to a gene. This CDR3 is CASTPRGEEQPQHF. CDR3 DNA: TGTGCCAGCACCCCCAGGGGGGAGGAACAGCCCCAGCATTTT.

This rearrangement joins TRBV5-1 to TRBJ2-4; maybe TRBD2 (5 bases). The CDR3 is 12 residues long. V lost 4 bases and J 6 bases, leaving 8 bases between the germline ends. Germline CDR1 is SGHRS and CDR2 is YFSETQ. The CDR3 sequence is CASSGEGNIQYF. The CDR3 DNA sequence: TGCGCCAGCAGCGGAGAGGGAAACATTCAGTACTTC.

This clone was observed a handful of times. J is TRBJ2-7 and V is TRBV7-9, with 10 bases aligning to TRBD2. The V gene end was trimmed by 7 bases and the J gene end by 0 bases; junction bases not matched to a gene: 3. Germline lookup yields CDR1 SEHNR and CDR2 FQNEAQ (reference sequence). This CDR3 comprises 14 residues. The CDR3 is CASKLAGSSYEQYF. CDR3 bases: TGTGCCAGCAAACTAGCGGGGAGCTCCTACGAGCAGTACTTC. The whole variable domain, filled in from reference TRBV7-9 and TRBJ2-7, reads DTGVSQNPRHKITKRGQNVTFRCDPISEHNRLYWYRQTLGQGPEFLTYFQNEAQLEKSRLLSDRFSAERPKGSFSTLEIQRTEQGDSAMYLCASKLAGSSYEQYFGPGTRLTVT.

The chain links TRBV2 to TRBJ2-7; TRBD2 matches 11 bases. The CDR3 totals 18 residues. Germline CDR1 reads SNHLY; CDR2 reads FYNNEI. V lost 7 bases, J lost 2 bases, and 16 bases stayed unmatched. CDR3: CASTPTALGLADAYEQYF. As DNA, the CDR3 is TGTGCCAGCACCCCAACCGCCCTGGGACTAGCGGATGCCTACGAGCAGTACTTC.

The rearrangement links TRBV25-1 to TRBJ2-5, with a weak D call TRBD1 (7 bases). The CDR3 extends over 16 amino acids. Looked up from germline, CDR1 is MGHDK and CDR2 is SYGVNS. V was cut by 5 bases and J by 5 bases, with 21 bases left in between. The CDR3: CASSKPPGPGGETQYF. In DNA form, the CDR3 reads TGTGCCAGCAGTAAACCCCCGGGCCCAGGGGGGGAGACCCAGTACTTC.

This clone was seen only once. The chain carries TRBV6-5 and TRBJ1-4; a possible D gene is TRBD1 (6 bases). The CDR3 sequence is 13 residues long. Germline lookup yields CDR1 MNHEY and CDR2 SVGAGI. Between the trimmed V and J ends, which lost 2 bases and 7 bases, there was a span of 8 bases. In nucleotides, the CDR3 is TGTGCCAGCAGTTACACAGGGTCTGAAAAACTGTTTTTT. It is translated as CASSYTGSEKLFF.

The DNA for the CDR3 is TGTGCCACCAGCAGACATGACGGGACCTACGAGCAGTACTTC. Translated: CATSRHDGTYEQYF. The chain carries TRBV15 and TRBJ2-7, with a weak D call TRBD2 (5 bases). V shed 2 bases and J shed 2 bases, with 10 bases lying between them. CDR1 LNHNV and CDR2 YYDKDF come from the germline V gene (reference sequence). CDR3 size: 14 residues.

The CDR3 region is CASSLSDRINEKLFF. The DNA for the CDR3 is TGTGCCAGCAGCTTGTCGGACAGGATTAATGAAAAACTGTTTTTT. The V call is TRBV5-6, the J call TRBJ1-4; TRBD1 matches 7 bases. The CDR3 loop spans 15 amino acids. V was pared by 1 base and J by 4 bases, with 4 bases of the junction left unmatched. The germline V gene has CDR1 SGHDT and CDR2 YYEEEE.

The table lists this clone with a few counts. CDR3: CASSDPTSGGPNTGELFF. Here the CDR3 DNA reads TGTGCCAGCAGCGACCCGACTAGCGGGGGCCCCAACACCGGGGAGCTGTTTTTT. The chain couples TRBV7-9 to TRBJ2-2, with TRBD2 matching over 12 bases. Germline V gene data show CDR1 as SEHNR and CDR2 as FQNEAQ (reference sequence). CDR3 size: 18 residues. J lost 2 bases, V lost 5 bases, and 9 bases had no gene match.

The CDR3 DNA reads as TGTGCCAGCAGTGAAATTTGGCAGCGAATCTCCTACGAGCAGTACTTC. It is translated as CASSEIWQRISYEQYF. The rearrangement joins TRBV2 to TRBJ2-7; no definite D call. Trimming removed 2 bases from V and 0 bases from J, with 14 bases in between. The CDR3 contains 16 residues. Germline assignment: CDR1 SNHLY and CDR2 FYNNEI.

This sequence joins TRBV6-5 and TRBJ1-2; D is ambiguous. Deletions cut 4 bases from V and 2 bases from J, with 8 bases between. Germline V gene data show CDR1 as MNHEY and CDR2 as SVGAGI. The CDR3 is 13 amino acids. The chain's CDR3 is CASSLTDNYGYTF. DNA for the CDR3: TGTGCCAGCAGTTTAACAGACAACTATGGCTACACCTTC.

The CDR3 sequence is CASSQSLGDTSYGYTF. CDR3 DNA sequence: TGTGCCAGCAGCCAATCCCTCGGGGACACCTCCTATGGCTACACCTTC. This sequence joins TRBV4-2 and TRBJ1-2, with a weak D call TRBD1 (6 bases). CDR3 length: 16 amino acids. Trimming cost V 2 bases and J 4 bases, with 17 bases left between them. Germline CDR1 and CDR2: LGHNA and YNFKEQ.

The chain couples TRBV5-6 to TRBJ1-3; D is possibly TRBD1 (5 bases). Trimming pared 4 bases from V and 2 bases from J, leaving 13 bases between. The CDR3 is made up of 15 amino acids. Germline assignment: CDR1 SGHDT and CDR2 YYEEEE. CDR3 sequence: CASSIGVPTGNTIYF. In DNA form, the CDR3 reads TGTGCCAGCAGCATAGGGGTGCCCACTGGAAACACCATATATTTT.

This clone occurred once. The chain has TRBV5-8 and TRBJ1-3; no reliable D call. The CDR3 is made up of 16 amino acids. Germline CDR1 reads SGHTS; CDR2 reads YDEGEE. V gave up 0 bases and J gave up 0 bases, with 10 bases separating them. This CDR3 reads CASSLDILSSGNTIYF. As DNA, the CDR3 is TGTGCCAGCAGCTTGGATATCCTGTCCTCTGGAAACACCATATATTTT.

A single count supports this clone. The rearrangement links TRBV11-3 to TRBJ2-3; TRBD2 might be the D (5 bases). This CDR3 spans 13 amino acids. V was clipped by 5 bases and J by 3 bases, with 9 bases between them. Germline loops: CDR1 SGHNT, CDR2 YENEEA. The CDR3 sequence: CASSRDGTDTQYF. The CDR3 nucleotides are TGTGCCAGCAGCCGGGATGGGACAGATACGCAGTATTTT.

V gene TRBV7-2 combines with J gene TRBJ2-1; D is undetermined. V lost 4 bases and J lost 3, with 10 bases in between. The CDR3 totals 14 residues. Per the germline V gene, CDR1 is SGHTA and CDR2 is FQGNSA. The CDR3 loop reads CASSSNWFYNEQFF. Written as DNA, the CDR3 is TGTGCCAGCAGCTCCAACTGGTTCTACAATGAGCAGTTCTTC.

This clone was detected once. The rearrangement links TRBV5-1 to TRBJ2-5; 15 nucleotides line up with TRBD2. The CDR3 spans 16 residues. V lost 4 bases and J lost 2; bases outside the gene matches: 3. Germline assignment: CDR1 SGHRS and CDR2 YFSETQ. The CDR3 bases are TGCGCCAGCAGCCCAGGACTAGCGGGGGGGCAAGAGACCCAGTACTTC. Its protein is CASSPGLAGGQETQYF.

V and J are TRBV5-1 and TRBJ2-3, with D possibly being TRBD1 (7 bases). CDR3 length: 15 residues. CDR1 and CDR2 from the germline V gene are SGHRS and YFSETQ. Trimming removed 6 bases at V and 2 bases at J, with 16 bases between. The CDR3 nucleotides are TGCGCCAGCAAGACTAGGACAGGTCCCACAGATACGCAGTATTTT. Translating it yields CASKTRTGPTDTQYF.

The V gene is TRBV2, the J gene TRBJ2-3, with 8 bases matching TRBD2. Trimming cost V 7 bases and J 5 bases; bases outside gene matches: 2. Germline V gene sequence: CDR1 SNHLY, CDR2 FYNNEI. CDR3 length: 12 amino acids. CDR3 sequence (DNA): TGTGCCAGCATGCTAGCGGGAGATACGCAGTATTTT. It is translated as CASMLAGDTQYF.

This chain uses TRBV7-8 with TRBJ2-1, with TRBD2 matching 10 bases. Germline values: CDR1 SGHVS, CDR2 FQNEAQ. The CDR3 sequence is 17 residues long. Losses at the gene ends were 2 bases for V and 7 bases for J; bases not matched to a gene: 11. The CDR3 coding sequence is TGTGCCAGCAGCTTATTTAGCGGGGGGCCCGGGGGGAATGAGCAGTTCTTC. Amino acids: CASSLFSGGPGGNEQFF.

The chain links TRBV7-9 to TRBJ1-1, with D uncertain. Trimming removed 7 bases from V and 2 bases from J, with 14 bases in between. Germline V gives CDR1 SEHNR, CDR2 FQNEAQ (reference sequence). This CDR3 has 14 amino acids. CDR3 coding DNA: TGTGCCAGCATCGCAAGTCCCAGAAACACTGAAGCTTTCTTT. Protein sequence: CASIASPRNTEAFF.